The present TCR beta chain was sequenced within a study of T-cell reconstitution after alpha-beta-depleted transplantation in children (dated by TCRdb to 2016 to 2018). In the study overall: Using TCR repertoire profiling, the study quantitatively followed how T-cell immune reconstitution unfolded in children after TCRalphabeta/CD19-depleted allogeneic hematopoietic cell transplantation. The study at large found these results: The apparently early alphabetaT-cell count recovery about two months after transplant was reportedly dependent on only several hundred rapidly expanded clones derived from non-depleted graft cells. Over subsequent months, a decline in hyperexpanded clone frequencies was noted, and after one year, T-cell counts and TCRbeta diversity were mostly ascribed to newly produced T cells. In some patients, high TCRbeta diversity at day 60 was attributed to recipient T cells and intrathymic progenitors that had survived conditioning.

Per the publication, the treatment or condition label means: allogeneic hematopoietic cell transplantation with graft depleted of TCRalphabeta T cells and CD19 B cells. The transplant recipients were children given TCRalphabeta/CD19-depleted allogeneic hematopoietic cell grafts. This clonotype was seen many times. There is no known antigen for this receptor. The record has no base qualities; no much larger clone is one base away. Library preparation used PCR. TCRdb shows the sequencer as Illumina HiSeq 2500. TCR library preparation used molecular barcoding, with unique molecular identifiers applied to normalize quantification of the TCRbeta repertoire. TCRdb ran its own pipeline on the public reads, namely fastp trimming at Q25 and MiXCR clone calling, and kept in-frame beta chains. Records with the same CDR3 protein are collapsed into one entry carrying the most frequent genes and DNA. The sample contains 200,000 to 250,000 distinct CDR3 sequences, approximately 11% of them found a single time. The ten biggest clones cover roughly 27% of the sample.

Per the germline V gene, LGHNA is the CDR1 and YNFKEQ is the CDR2. Taken from cysteine to phenylalanine, the CDR3 has 16 residues. CDR3 DNA only is kept here, 48 bases in frame from base 1. After removal of 0 bases from V and 7 bases from J, the junction retains 9 bases not matched to a gene. The V gene is TRBV4-2 and the J gene is TRBJ2-3, with 8 junctional bases fitting TRBD2. The specimen was PBMCs, collected before TCRalphabeta/CD19-depleted stem cell transplant. The TCR originated in a child under two years old with acute myeloid leukemia, due to receive a stem cell transplant. The nucleotides are TGTGCCAGCAGCCAAGATCGAGGTGCGGGAGGATATACGCAGTATTTT. Its translation is CASSQDRGAGGYTQYF.